This entry features one T cell receptor (beta chain) sequence. Each sorted subset replicate got 200 ng genomic DNA, roughly 33,000 genomes. Measured with immunoSEQ multiplex PCR; TCRdb has only the in-frame clones, and not every one. The sample holds about 2.1 million clones, about 92% seen once. These data are taken from a study of shared clonotypes between healthy human individuals. CD45RO-negative, CCR7-positively selected cells formed the naive CD8 fraction, excluding terminally differentiated effector memory CD45RA+ cells. The CDR3 is 14 amino acids. Trimming removed 3 bases from V and 4 bases from J, with 13 bases in between. CDR1 and CDR2 from the germline V gene are LNHDA and SQIVND (reference sequence).

This receptor was obtained from a young man in good health. Some clones in this sample may be carry-over from other donors' samples. This rearrangement joins TRBV19 to TRBJ2-7; D is ambiguous. The sequencing input was naive CD8+ T cells from PBMCs. This CDR3 is CASSIGVGLYEQYF. The CDR3 coding sequence is TGTGCCAGTAGTATCGGTGTGGGGTTATACGAGCAGTACTTC. The variable domain in full, completed from reference TRBV19 and TRBJ2-7, reads DGGITQSPKYLFRKEGQNVTLSCEQNLNHDAMYWYRQDPGQGLRLIYYSQIVNDFQKGDIAEGYSVSREKKESFPLTVTSAQKNPTAFYLCASSIGVGLYEQYFGPGTRLTVT.